Sequencing of this TCR beta chain was carried out in a study of blood T cell repertoires in COVID-19 (dated by TCRdb to the early 2020s). Notes on the research overall: The collaborator samples originated in the United States, Italy and Spain and spanned the acute and convalescent phases of COVID-19. The prospective study material was composed of cDNA or gDNA derived from T cells, B-cell-depleted T cells, or PBMCs. The dataset comprised deeply sampled blood TCRbeta repertoires from subjects exposed to, actively infected with, or recovered from COVID-19. The repertoires were made available in a free public database intended to serve as a resource for research on the immune response to SARS-CoV-2. Samples came from the ongoing ImmuneRACE study (first 160 participants) plus 1,254 subjects from 6 global collaborators. A de-identified subject ID, COVID-19 status, age in years and sex were almost always included in the sample metadata. Where available, HLA class I and class II types were obtained from metadata supplied by the sample provider rather than from assay-based typing.

The immunoSEQ Assay, a bias-controlled multiplex PCR, was used to amplify TCRbeta CDR3 regions from genomic DNA. Turning to the authors' computational methods: Within the assay, amplification of reference gene primers was used to estimate how many nucleated cells each sample contained. To quantify the absolute abundance of each unique TCRbeta CDR3 rearrangement, sequence reads were collapsed and filtered. For each sample, productive Simpson clonality was calculated as the square root of Simpson's diversity index across productive rearrangements. TCRdb holds this immuneACCESS table with in-frame rearrangements only. Some clones are missing; in checked studies, unresolved V genes explain under half, and the rest has no known cause. The DNA gave D and trimming, while V, J and clone size come from that table. The sample has roughly 280,000 clones on record, approximately 86% of them singletons. The biggest ten clones account for just under 2% of the sample.

Study-wide findings and limitations: How much clinical and demographic metadata was included differed by source and by participant, and the metadata was provided uncurated.

The collaborating institutions used their own protocols to collect whole blood in K2EDTA tubes. For TCRbeta analysis, collaborators shipped samples in one of three forms: frozen whole blood, isolated PBMCs, or DNA extracted from either of those sample types. With regard to this clone: The antigen this receptor binds is unknown. Per-base quality was not reported, and no clone a single base away is much larger than it.

The sequencing input was peripheral blood. The receptor was isolated from a young man with active or convalescent COVID-19.

The sequenced DNA is TGCGCCAGCAGCGACCGACTAGCGGGGAGATGGTACGAGCAGTACTTC. It translates as CASSDRLAGRWYEQYF. The chain uses TRBV5-1 and TRBJ2-7, with TRBD2 identical over 11 junction bases. The CDR3 measures 16 amino acids from cysteine to phenylalanine. CDR3 DNA is the only sequence kept; it has 48 bases, read in frame from the first base. As encoded in the germline V gene, CDR1 is SGHRS while CDR2 is YFSETQ. Trimming takes 4 bases off V and 4 bases off J; junction bases not matched to a gene: 10.